This TCR beta chain originates from a study of beta chain features in type 1 diabetes (dated by TCRdb to 2017 to 2018). About the investigation overall: Mean age, gender distribution, total cell number and subset yield did not differ between patients and healthy donors. A total of roughly 110 million sorted cells were examined across all samples, and the number of cells per subset was strongly correlated with RNA yield. The study compared the TCRB repertoires of sorted circulating CD4+ T cell subsets in recently diagnosed type 1 diabetes patients with those in matched healthy donors. Regulatory and stem cell-like memory subsets were isolated from only 8 patients and roughly eight healthy donors, whereas naive and central memory subsets came from all 30 or so donors.

V and J lose 3 bases and 0 bases, and a span of 12 bases separates them. The germline V gene gives CDR1 as MGHRA and CDR2 as YSYEKL. Taken from cysteine to phenylalanine, the CDR3 has 16 residues. Here the CDR3 DNA is all that survives: 48 bases in frame from base 1. From each donor, a single peripheral blood sample of about 100 mL on average was drawn into heparinised tubes. A BD FACSAria II and a panel including CD45RO, CCR7, CD25, CD127, CD95 and CD27 were used to sort naive, central memory, regulatory and stem cell-like memory CD4+ T cells. Purity was above 98% for every sorted population. PBMCs were isolated right away by Lymphoprep density gradient centrifugation and were stained directly, without culture. So that batch effects would be minimized, each experiment stained and sorted samples in pairs, pairing one healthy donor with one patient. The sample holds a few counts of this clone. What this receptor recognizes is not known. Base qualities are not recorded, but no much larger clone differs from it by a single base.

What the study reported, not specific to this receptor: PCR might favor shorter templates, but patient and control samples were amplified and corrected together, so any skew would affect both groups equally. The naive, central memory and regulatory TCRB repertoires appeared to resemble one another more closely among patients than among healthy donors. At VDJ recombination sites, type 1 diabetes patients had fewer insertions and more deleted nucleotides, which implies abnormalities in thymic rearrangement. Type 1 diabetes patients showed a moderate but significant shortening of TCRB CDR3 length in all four CD4+ subsets. Because cDNA was sequenced instead of genomic DNA, activated cells with high expression could be over-represented, although the groups did not differ in activation or CD3 levels. Because small numbers of individuals were included in the HLA sub-analyses, any influence of HLA type on TCRB rearrangement was left unresolved.

The entire amount of isolated RNA was reverse transcribed using the High Capacity cDNA Reverse Transcription Kit, so the sequenced TCRB transcripts were expressed ones. Deep immunoSEQ sequencing was applied to naive, central memory and regulatory T cell samples, giving an average of around 3.4 million total reads per sample. Sorted cells were lysed in RLT buffer, and RNA was extracted using DNase-treated RNeasy Micro or Mini kits according to cell number. Each cell subset was processed separately to prevent cross-contamination, with patient and healthy donor samples processed together. TCRB sequences were amplified from cDNA with the immunoSEQ multiplex PCR, producing 87-bp fragments spanning the CDR3 region. Sequencing of the amplicons was performed on the Illumina HiSeq platform. The study's own analysis went as follows. PCR bias was corrected computationally using synthetic template baselines, and reads within Hamming distance 2 were collapsed, with unmergeable singletons discarded. Reads were aligned against IMGT so that V, D and J genes, CDR3 length and insertions or deletions at six rearrangement sites could be assigned. Within each subset, clonotype counts were normalized to sorted cell number, after which true diversity and Gini coefficients were computed with the tcR R package. The overlap coefficient, calculated on TCRB nucleotide sequences, was used to quantify repertoire sharing. As a proxy for the pre-selection repertoire, out-of-frame TCRB sequences from naive cells were analyzed. Drawn from immuneACCESS, this table holds only the in-frame rearrangements with V and J called that TCRdb kept. Clones are partly lost; checked studies trace under half to an unresolved V gene and leave the rest unexplained. V and J calls and clone size are given by that table; D and trimming were obtained from the DNA. This sample has about 470,000 clones in its table, and approximately 31% of those were observed once. The top ten constitute 0.05% to 0.065% of the sample.

The TCR was taken from a young man in good health. Recombination connected TRBV4-1 to TRBJ2-1; confidence is insufficient to name the D gene. Material for sequencing was naive CD4+ T cells from blood. The cell subset or site label, read with the paper, signifies: true naive CD4+ T cells. The CDR3 region has the sequence CASSHSPGTSYNEQFF. The DNA is as follows: TGCGCCAGCAGCCACTCCCCAGGTACCTCCTACAATGAGCAGTTCTTC.